This entry lists 9 T cell receptor beta chains sequenced from one sample in a study of cytomegalovirus exposure and HLA in healthy donors. The PCR was carried out with 60 Vbeta primers and 13 Jbeta primers. The data were produced by immunoSEQ multiplex PCR, yet TCRdb's version contains in-frame clones alone and is incomplete. Of around 300,000 clones listed, roughly 70% are singletons. Sequencing used PBMCs. The receptors derive from a female donor in good health and CMV-seronegative.

CDR3 protein: CASSSAGGPYNEQFF. DNA for the CDR3: TGTGCCAGCAGTTCAGCGGGAGGGCCCTACAATGAGCAGTTCTTC. The chain has TRBV2 and TRBJ2-1; 10 positions agree with TRBD2. V was clipped by 5 bases and J by 2 bases; unmatched bases: 3. CDR3 length: 15 amino acids. Per germline, CDR1 SNHLY and CDR2 FYNNEI.

This clone was detected only a few times. The CDR3: CASSLGTNYGYTF. The CDR3 DNA sequence: TGTGCCAGCAGCTTGGGTACTAACTATGGCTACACCTTC. This sequence joins TRBV5-5 and TRBJ1-2; D unclear. The ends were cut back, 0 bases at V and 0 bases at J, with 3 bases in the middle. The germline gives CDR1 SGHKS, CDR2 YYEKEE (reference sequence). The CDR3 is 13 amino acids.

J is TRBJ1-1 and V is TRBV11-1; 7 bases match TRBD1. With 4 bases clipped from V and 0 bases from J, the junction kept 11 bases outside the gene matches. The length of the CDR3 is 17 residues. The germline V gene has CDR1 SGHAT and CDR2 FQDESV (reference sequence). The CDR3: CASSYITAGTVNTEAFF. CDR3 in DNA: TGTGCCAGCAGCTACATTACCGCCGGGACAGTGAACACTGAAGCTTTCTTT.

This rearrangement joins TRBV9 to TRBJ2-5; 8 nucleotides align to TRBD2. This CDR3 comprises 14 residues. The germline gives CDR1 SGDLS, CDR2 YYNGEE. V trimming: 0 bases; J trimming: 7 bases; junction bases outside the gene matches: 5. The CDR3 nucleotides are TGTGCCAGCAGCGTAGATAGCGGGGAGCGGACCCAGTACTTC. It yields the protein CASSVDSGERTQYF.

The chain links TRBV2 to TRBJ2-2, with a weak D call TRBD2 (5 bases). CDR1 and CDR2 (germline): SNHLY, FYNNEI. CDR3 length: 15 amino acids. Between the trimmed V and J ends, which lost 6 bases and 7 bases, there was a span of 18 bases. This CDR3 is CASSPTSIGVGELFF. The CDR3 DNA sequence: TGTGCCAGCAGCCCCACTAGTATCGGGGTCGGGGAGCTGTTTTTT.

The chain employs TRBV7-2 and TRBJ2-1; TRBD2 matches 7 bases. V shed 1 base, J shed 7 bases, and the junction held 10 bases outside the gene matches. This CDR3 region has 16 residues. Germline values: CDR1 SGHTA, CDR2 FQGNSA. This chain's CDR3 is CASSLEGGSFENEQFF. The CDR3 coding sequence is TGTGCCAGCAGCTTAGAGGGCGGGAGTTTTGAAAATGAGCAGTTCTTC.

The table lists this clone with a few counts. The rearrangement links TRBV11-3 to TRBJ1-1; 9 bases are shared with TRBD1. Germline CDR1 is SGHNT and CDR2 is YENEEA. The V and J ends lost 8 bases and 6 bases, in that order; junction bases with no gene match: 7. The CDR3 is 13 residues long. CDR3 sequence (DNA): TGTGCCAGCGGAGTGGACAGGGGCGCTGAAGCTTTCTTT. It codes for CASGVDRGAEAFF.

J is TRBJ2-6 and V is TRBV6-1, with unresolved D. V lost 4 bases and J lost 0, with 10 bases in between. From germline, CDR1 is MNHNS and CDR2 SASEGT. The CDR3 is made up of 16 amino acids. CDR3 protein: CASSAAVGSGANVLTF. For the CDR3, the DNA is TGTGCCAGCAGTGCCGCAGTTGGCTCTGGGGCCAACGTCCTGACTTTC.

The V and J genes are TRBV4-2 and TRBJ2-2; 7 positions agree with TRBD2. The germline gives CDR1 LGHNA, CDR2 YNFKEQ. There are 15 residues in the CDR3. The V segment lost 4 bases and the J segment 2 bases; nucleotides outside the gene matches: 4. CDR3 in DNA: TGTGCCAGCAGCCTGGGAGGGCCTAACACCGGGGAGCTGTTTTTT. Its protein is CASSLGGPNTGELFF.